This T cell receptor beta chain was retrieved from a study of cytomegalovirus exposure and HLA in healthy donors. Study-wide results and limits: Rates of TCR association differed by HLA locus in a later analysis, with DRB1 highest and HLA-C lowest. A later analysis associated 15,000 to 20,000 TCR beta sequences with HLA alleles at a 0.05 false discovery rate.

Researchers ran the PCR with 60 Vbeta and 13 Jbeta primers. The protocol was immunoSEQ multiplex PCR, while the TCRdb copy is restricted to in-frame clones and leaves out a portion. Of 76,000 or so clones listed, over 65% are singletons. Worth noting for this clone: Its antigen is as yet unknown.

Sequenced: PBMCs. The receptor's source is a woman aged 40 to 49 in good health and CMV-seropositive.

DNA of the CDR3: TGCAGCGTTGGGGGGGAAGAGACCCAGTACTTC. Protein sequence: CSVGGEETQYF. The chain uses TRBV29-1 and TRBJ2-5; weak D call: TRBD2 (6 bases). This CDR3 contains 11 residues. The germline gives CDR1 SQVTM, CDR2 ANQGSEA. V was cut by 4 bases and J by 3 bases, with 6 bases left in between.